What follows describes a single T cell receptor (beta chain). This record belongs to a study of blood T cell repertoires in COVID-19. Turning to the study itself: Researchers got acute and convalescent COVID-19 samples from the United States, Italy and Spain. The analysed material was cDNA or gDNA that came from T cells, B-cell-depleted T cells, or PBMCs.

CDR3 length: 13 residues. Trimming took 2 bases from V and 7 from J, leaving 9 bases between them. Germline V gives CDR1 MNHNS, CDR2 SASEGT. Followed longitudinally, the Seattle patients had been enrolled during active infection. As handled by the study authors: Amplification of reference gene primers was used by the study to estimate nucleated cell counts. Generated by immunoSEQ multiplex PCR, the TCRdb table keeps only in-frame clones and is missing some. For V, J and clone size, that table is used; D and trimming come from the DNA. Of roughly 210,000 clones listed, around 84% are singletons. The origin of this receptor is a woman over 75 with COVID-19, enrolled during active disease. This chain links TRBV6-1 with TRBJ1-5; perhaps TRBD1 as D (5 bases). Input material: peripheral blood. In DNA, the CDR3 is TGTGCCAGCAGTGAACAGGGTATGCAGCCCCAGCATTTT. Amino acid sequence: CASSEQGMQPQHF.